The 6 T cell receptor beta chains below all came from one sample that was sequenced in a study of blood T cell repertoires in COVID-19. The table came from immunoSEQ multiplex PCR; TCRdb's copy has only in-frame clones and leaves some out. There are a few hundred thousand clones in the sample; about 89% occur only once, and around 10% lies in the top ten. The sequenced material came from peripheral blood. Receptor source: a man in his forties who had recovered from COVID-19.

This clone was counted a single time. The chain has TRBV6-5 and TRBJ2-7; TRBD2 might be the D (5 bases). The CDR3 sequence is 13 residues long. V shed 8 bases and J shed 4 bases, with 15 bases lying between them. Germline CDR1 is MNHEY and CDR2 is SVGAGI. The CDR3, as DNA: TGTGCCAGCGAAACTAGTCAGTATTACGAGCAGTACTTC. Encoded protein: CASETSQYYEQYF.

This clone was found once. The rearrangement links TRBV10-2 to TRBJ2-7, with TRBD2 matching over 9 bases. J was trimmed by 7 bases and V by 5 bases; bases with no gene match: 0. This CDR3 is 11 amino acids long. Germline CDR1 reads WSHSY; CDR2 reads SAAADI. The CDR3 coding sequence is TGCGCCAGCAGTACTAGCGGGGAGCAGTACTTC. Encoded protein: CASSTSGEQYF.

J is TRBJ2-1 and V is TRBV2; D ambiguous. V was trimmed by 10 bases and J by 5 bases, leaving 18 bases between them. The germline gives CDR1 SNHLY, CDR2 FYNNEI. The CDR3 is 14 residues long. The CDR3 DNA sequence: TGTGCCACAAAGAAAGGTGACTTGGACAATGAGCAGTTCTTC. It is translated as CATKKGDLDNEQFF.

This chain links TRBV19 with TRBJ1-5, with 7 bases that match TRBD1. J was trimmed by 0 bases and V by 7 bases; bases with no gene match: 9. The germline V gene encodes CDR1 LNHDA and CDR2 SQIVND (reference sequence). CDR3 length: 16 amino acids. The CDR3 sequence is CASTSMGQISNQPQHF. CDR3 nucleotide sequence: TGTGCCAGTACCTCAATGGGACAGATTAGCAATCAGCCCCAGCATTTT.

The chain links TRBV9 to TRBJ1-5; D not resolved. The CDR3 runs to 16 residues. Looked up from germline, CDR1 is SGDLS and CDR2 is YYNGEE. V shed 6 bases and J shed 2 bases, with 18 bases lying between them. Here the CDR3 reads CASTWVGEEGNQPQHF. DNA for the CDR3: TGTGCCAGCACCTGGGTTGGGGAGGAGGGCAATCAGCCCCAGCATTTT.

The CDR3 DNA reads TGCAGTGCTAGTCGAGGGACTTTCAATCAGCCCCAGCATTTT. It codes for CSASRGTFNQPQHF. The chain joins TRBV20-1 to TRBJ1-5, with a weak D call TRBD1 (5 bases). The V gene lost 3 bases and the J gene lost 3 bases, with 12 bases spanning the gap. The CDR3 length is 14 residues. CDR1 is DFQATT, CDR2 SNEGSKA, per germline (reference sequence).